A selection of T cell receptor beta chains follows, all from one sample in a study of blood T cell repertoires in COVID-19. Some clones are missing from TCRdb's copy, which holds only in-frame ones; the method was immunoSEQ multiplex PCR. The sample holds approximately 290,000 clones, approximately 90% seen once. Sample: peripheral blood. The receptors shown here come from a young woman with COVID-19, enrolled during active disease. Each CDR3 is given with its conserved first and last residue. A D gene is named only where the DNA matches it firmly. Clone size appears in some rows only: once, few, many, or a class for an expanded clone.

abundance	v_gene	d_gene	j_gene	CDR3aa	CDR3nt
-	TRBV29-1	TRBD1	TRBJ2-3	CSTRQGSVTDTQYF	TGCAGCACCAGACAGGGCTCGGTCACAGATACGCAGTATTTT
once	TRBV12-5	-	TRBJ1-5	CASGLDIGGDQPQHF	TGTGCTAGTGGTTTAGATATTGGCGGCGATCAGCCCCAGCATTTT
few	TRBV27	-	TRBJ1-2	CASSLGRLLGYTF	TGTGCCAGCAGTTTGGGTCGGCTACTAGGCTACACCTTC
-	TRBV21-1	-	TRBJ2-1	CAGRRSSYNEQFF	TGTGCCGGTCGGCGGAGCTCCTACAATGAGCAGTTCTTC
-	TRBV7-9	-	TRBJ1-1	CASSLAQNTEAFF	TGTGCCAGCAGCTTAGCTCAGAACACTGAAGCTTTCTTT
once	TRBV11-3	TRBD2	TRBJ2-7	CASSLWALGGYEQYF	TGTGCCAGCAGCTTATGGGCTTTGGGAGGGTATGAGCAGTACTTC
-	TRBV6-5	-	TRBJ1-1	CASRPPPAMNTEAFF	TGTGCCAGCCGCCCCCCTCCCGCGATGAACACTGAAGCTTTCTTT
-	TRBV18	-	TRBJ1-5	CASSPEGWSNQPQHF	TGTGCCAGCTCACCGGAGGGTTGGAGCAATCAGCCCCAGCATTTT
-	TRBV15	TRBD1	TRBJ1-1	CATSPRQGNTEAFF	TGTGCCACCAGCCCCCGACAGGGAAACACTGAAGCTTTCTTT
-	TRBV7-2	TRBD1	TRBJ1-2	CASSSYLTGGPNYGYTF	TGTGCCAGCAGCTCATATCTTACAGGGGGTCCCAACTATGGCTACACCTTC
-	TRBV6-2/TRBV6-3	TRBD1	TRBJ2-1	CASSSKEGQGNNEQFF	TGTGCCAGCAGTTCCAAGGAGGGACAGGGCAACAATGAGCAGTTCTTC
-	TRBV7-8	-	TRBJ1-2	CASSLYSGGNYGYTF	TGTGCCAGCAGCTTATACTCGGGGGGTAACTATGGCTACACCTTC
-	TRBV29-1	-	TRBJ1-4	CSVAAANEKLFF	TGCAGCGTTGCCGCGGCTAATGAAAAACTGTTTTTT
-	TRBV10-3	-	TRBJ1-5	CAIDRGSNQPQHF	TGTGCCATCGATCGGGGGAGCAATCAGCCCCAGCATTTT
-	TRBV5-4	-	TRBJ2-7	CASSLGVGDSYEQYF	TGTGCCAGCAGCTTGGGAGTCGGAGACTCCTACGAGCAGTACTTC
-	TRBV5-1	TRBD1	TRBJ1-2	CASSLGDRGPTNYGYTF	TGCGCCAGCAGCTTGGGGGACAGGGGACCAACTAACTATGGCTACACCTTC